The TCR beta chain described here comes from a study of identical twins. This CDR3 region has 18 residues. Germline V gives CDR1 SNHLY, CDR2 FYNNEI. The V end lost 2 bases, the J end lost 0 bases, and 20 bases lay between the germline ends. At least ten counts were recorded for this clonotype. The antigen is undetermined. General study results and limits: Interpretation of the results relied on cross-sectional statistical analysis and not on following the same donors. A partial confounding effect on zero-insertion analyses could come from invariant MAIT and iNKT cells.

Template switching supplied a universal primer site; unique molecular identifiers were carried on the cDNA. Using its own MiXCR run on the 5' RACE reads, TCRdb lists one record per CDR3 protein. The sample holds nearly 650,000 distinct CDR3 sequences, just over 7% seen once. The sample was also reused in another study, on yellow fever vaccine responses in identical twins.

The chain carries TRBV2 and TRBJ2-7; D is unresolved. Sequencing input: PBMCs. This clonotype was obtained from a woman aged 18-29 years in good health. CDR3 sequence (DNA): TGTGCCAGCAGTGAAAGCGAACTACTAAACGGGCCCTCCTACGAGCAGTACTTC. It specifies CASSESELLNGPSYEQYF.